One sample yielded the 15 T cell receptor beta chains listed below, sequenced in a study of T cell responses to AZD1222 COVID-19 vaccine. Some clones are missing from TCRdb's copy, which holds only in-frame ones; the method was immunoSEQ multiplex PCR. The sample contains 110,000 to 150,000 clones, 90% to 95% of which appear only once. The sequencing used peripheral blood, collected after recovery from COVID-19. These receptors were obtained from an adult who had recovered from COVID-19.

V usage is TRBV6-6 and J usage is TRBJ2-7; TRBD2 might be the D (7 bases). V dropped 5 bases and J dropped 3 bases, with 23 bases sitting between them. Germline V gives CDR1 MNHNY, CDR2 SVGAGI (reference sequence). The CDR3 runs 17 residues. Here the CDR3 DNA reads TGTGCCAGCAGTCGGGTAGGGGGAGGGCCCTTGTACTACGAGCAGTACTTC. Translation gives CASSRVGGGPLYYEQYF.

The CDR3 region is CASSLKNNEQFF. The CDR3 DNA reads as TGTGCCAGCTCACTCAAGAACAATGAGCAGTTCTTC. The gene calls are TRBV18 and TRBJ2-1; D not resolved. CDR1 is KGHSH, CDR2 LQKENI, per germline. V lost 4 bases and J 5 bases, leaving 6 bases between the germline ends. The length of the CDR3 is 12 residues.

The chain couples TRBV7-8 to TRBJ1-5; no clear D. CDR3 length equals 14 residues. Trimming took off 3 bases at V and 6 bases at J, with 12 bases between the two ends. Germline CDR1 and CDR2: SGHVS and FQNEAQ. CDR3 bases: TGTGCCAGCAGCTTCCGGGGTTTGGGTCAGCCCCAGCATTTT. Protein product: CASSFRGLGQPQHF.

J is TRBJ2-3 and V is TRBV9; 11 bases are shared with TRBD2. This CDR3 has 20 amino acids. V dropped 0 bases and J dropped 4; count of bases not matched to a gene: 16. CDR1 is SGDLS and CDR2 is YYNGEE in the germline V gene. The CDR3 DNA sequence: TGTGCCAGCAGCGTAGTCGGCCTAGCGGGAGGCGATCTCCAACCAGATACGCAGTATTTT. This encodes CASSVVGLAGGDLQPDTQYF.

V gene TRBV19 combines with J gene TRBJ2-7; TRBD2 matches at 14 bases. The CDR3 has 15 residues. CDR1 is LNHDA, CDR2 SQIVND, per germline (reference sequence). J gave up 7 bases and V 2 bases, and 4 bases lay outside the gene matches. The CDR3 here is CASSIRGLAGEEQYF. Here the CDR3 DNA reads TGTGCCAGTAGTATAAGGGGACTAGCGGGAGAGGAGCAGTACTTC.

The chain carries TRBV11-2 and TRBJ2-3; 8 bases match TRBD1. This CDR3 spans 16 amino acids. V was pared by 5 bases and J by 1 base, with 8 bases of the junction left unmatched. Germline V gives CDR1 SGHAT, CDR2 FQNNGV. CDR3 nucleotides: TGTGCCAGCAGCCCTGGACAGGGCTTTCGCACAGATACGCAGTATTTT. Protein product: CASSPGQGFRTDTQYF.

CDR3 bases: TGCGCCAGCAGCCAAGAGATAAGGGAATTCGGTTATGGCTACACCTTC. Translated: CASSQEIREFGYGYTF. J is TRBJ1-2 and V is TRBV4-1; D gene ambiguous. The CDR3 covers 16 residues. Per germline, CDR1 MGHRA and CDR2 YSYEKL. V was trimmed by 0 bases and J by 5 bases, leaving 16 bases between them.

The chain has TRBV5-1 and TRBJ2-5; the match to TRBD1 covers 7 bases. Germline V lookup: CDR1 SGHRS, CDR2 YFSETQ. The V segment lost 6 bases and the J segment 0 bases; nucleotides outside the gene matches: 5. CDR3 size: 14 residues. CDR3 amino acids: CASKWGQYQETQYF. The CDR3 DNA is TGCGCCAGCAAATGGGGACAGTACCAAGAGACCCAGTACTTC.

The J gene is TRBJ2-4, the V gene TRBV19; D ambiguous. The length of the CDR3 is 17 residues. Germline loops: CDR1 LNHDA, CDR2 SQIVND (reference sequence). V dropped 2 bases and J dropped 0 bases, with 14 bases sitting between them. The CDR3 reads CASSISSLLLAKNIQYF. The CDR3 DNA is TGTGCCAGTAGTATATCCTCCTTATTGCTAGCCAAAAACATTCAGTACTTC.

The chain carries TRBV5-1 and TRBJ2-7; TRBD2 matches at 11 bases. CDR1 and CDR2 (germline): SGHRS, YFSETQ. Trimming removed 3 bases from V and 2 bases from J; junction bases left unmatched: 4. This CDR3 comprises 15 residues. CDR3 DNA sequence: TGCGCCAGCAGCTCTATAGCGGGAGGGCCCTACGAGCAGTACTTC. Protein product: CASSSIAGGPYEQYF.

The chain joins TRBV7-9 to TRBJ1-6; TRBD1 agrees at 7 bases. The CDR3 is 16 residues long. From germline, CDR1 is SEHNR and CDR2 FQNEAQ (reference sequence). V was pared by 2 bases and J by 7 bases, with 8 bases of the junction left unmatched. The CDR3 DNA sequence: TGTGCCAGCAGCTTACCCTCGGGCAGGGGGAATTCACCCCTCCACTTT. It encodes CASSLPSGRGNSPLHF.

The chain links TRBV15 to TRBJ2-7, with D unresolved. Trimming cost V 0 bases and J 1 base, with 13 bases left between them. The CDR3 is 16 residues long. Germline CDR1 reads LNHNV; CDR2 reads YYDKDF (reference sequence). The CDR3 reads CATSRDFSRESYEQYF. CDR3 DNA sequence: TGTGCCACCAGCAGAGACTTTAGCAGAGAGTCCTACGAGCAGTACTTC.

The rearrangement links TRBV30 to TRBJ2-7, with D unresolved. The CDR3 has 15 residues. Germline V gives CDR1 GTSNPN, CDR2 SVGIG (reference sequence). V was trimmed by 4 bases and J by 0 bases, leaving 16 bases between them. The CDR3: CAWKGFGLTSYEQYF. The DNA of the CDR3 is TGTGCCTGGAAAGGTTTCGGGCTCACCTCCTACGAGCAGTACTTC. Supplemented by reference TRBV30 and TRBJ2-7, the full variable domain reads SQTIHQWPATLVQPVGSPLSLECTVEGTSNPNLYWYRQAAGRGLQLLFYSVGIGQISSEVPQNLSASRPQDRQFILSSKKLLLSDSGFYLCAWKGFGLTSYEQYFGPGTRLTVT.

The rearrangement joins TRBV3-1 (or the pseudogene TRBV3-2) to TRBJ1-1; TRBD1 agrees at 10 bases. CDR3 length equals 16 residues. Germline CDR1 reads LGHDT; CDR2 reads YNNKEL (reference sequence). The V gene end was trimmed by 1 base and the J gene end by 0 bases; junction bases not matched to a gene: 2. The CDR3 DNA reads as TGTGCCAGCAGCCAAGCCGGGACAGGGGTGAACACTGAAGCTTTCTTT. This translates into CASSQAGTGVNTEAFF.

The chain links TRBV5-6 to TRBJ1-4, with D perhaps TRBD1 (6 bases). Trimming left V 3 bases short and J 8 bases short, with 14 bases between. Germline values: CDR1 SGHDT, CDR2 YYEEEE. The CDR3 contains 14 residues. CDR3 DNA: TGTGCCAGCAGCTCCCGGGACATCTTAGAAAAACTGTTTTTT. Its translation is CASSSRDILEKLFF.